Presented here are 14 T cell receptor beta chains from one specimen sequenced in a study of blood T cell repertoires in COVID-19. Clones were read by immunoSEQ multiplex PCR, and TCRdb kept only the in-frame ones, dropping some. In the table there are some 250,000 clones, 85% to 90% of which are singletons. The sequenced material came from peripheral blood. The receptors were sampled from a woman between 40 and 55 years old who had recovered from COVID-19.

The rearrangement links TRBV3-1 (or the pseudogene TRBV3-2) to TRBJ2-7, with 9 bases matching TRBD2. Per germline, CDR1 LGHDT and CDR2 YNNKEL (reference sequence). The CDR3 runs to 16 residues. V lost 1 base to trimming and J lost 8 bases; unmatched junction nucleotides: 12. The CDR3 here is CASSQAPLAGSSKQYF. The CDR3 DNA follows: TGTGCCAGCAGCCAAGCCCCACTAGCGGGCAGCAGCAAGCAGTACTTC.

The V gene is TRBV9, the J gene TRBJ2-3; TRBD2 might be the D (6 bases). Germline V gene lookup returns CDR1 SGDLS and CDR2 YYNGEE. The CDR3 spans 15 residues. The germline V and J ends were trimmed by 7 bases and 4 bases, with 19 bases remaining between them. For the CDR3, the DNA is TGTGCCAGCTCCGGGCTACCCTGGGGGGCAGATACGCAGTATTTT. This codes for CASSGLPWGADTQYF. Full variable domain (missing parts from reference TRBV9 and TRBJ2-3): DSGVTQTPKHLITATGQRVTLRCSPRSGDLSVYWYQQSLDQGLQFLIQYYNGEERAKGNILERFSAQQFPDLHSELNLSSLELGDSALYFCASSGLPWGADTQYFGPGTRLTVL.

The J gene is TRBJ1-4, the V gene TRBV7-9; 7 positions match TRBD1. The trim removed 1 base at V and 0 bases at J, leaving 2 bases unmatched. Germline lookup yields CDR1 SEHNR and CDR2 FQNEAQ (reference sequence). The CDR3 has 16 amino acids. The CDR3 DNA reads as TGTGCCAGCAGCTTAGAGGGGGCCTCAACTAATGAAAAACTGTTTTTT. Its translation is CASSLEGASTNEKLFF.

The chain carries TRBV10-3 and TRBJ2-5, with a tentative D call TRBD1 (6 bases). The germline V gene encodes CDR1 ENHRY and CDR2 SYGVKD. This CDR3 is 15 amino acids long. V was shortened by 2 bases and J by 0 bases, with 10 bases between the two germline ends. The CDR3 reads CAISEDGGNQETQYF. Here the CDR3 DNA reads TGTGCCATCAGTGAGGATGGGGGCAACCAAGAGACCCAGTACTTC.

The rearrangement uses TRBV6-1 and TRBJ2-5; D is ambiguous. V shed 2 bases and J shed 3 bases, with 4 bases lying between them. This CDR3 comprises 12 residues. Germline V gives CDR1 MNHNS, CDR2 SASEGT. CDR3 region: CASSESEETQYF. CDR3 nucleotides: TGTGCCAGCAGTGAATCTGAAGAGACCCAGTACTTC.

The rearrangement links TRBV11-3 to TRBJ1-1, with 7 bases aligning to TRBD1. This CDR3 comprises 14 residues. V lost 5 bases and J lost 1; bases outside the gene matches: 4. Looked up from germline, CDR1 is SGHNT and CDR2 is YENEEA. CDR3 loop: CASSLQGPNTEAFF. The DNA of the CDR3 is TGTGCCAGCAGCCTACAGGGGCCGAACACTGAAGCTTTCTTT.

The J gene is TRBJ1-4, the V gene TRBV30; 7 bases fit TRBD1. This CDR3 region has 14 residues. Germline V lookup: CDR1 GTSNPN, CDR2 SVGIG (reference sequence). V dropped 3 bases and J dropped 8; count of bases not matched to a gene: 9. CDR3 coding DNA: TGTGCCTGGAGCTTCCAGGGGGGAAGGGAAAAACTGTTTTTT. The encoded protein is CAWSFQGGREKLFF.

The chain couples TRBV25-1 to TRBJ2-1; D is perhaps TRBD2 (7 bases). The CDR3 consists of 16 residues. Germline CDR1 MGHDK, CDR2 SYGVNS. V was trimmed by 6 bases and J by 6 bases, leaving 21 bases between them. The CDR3 nucleotides are TGTGCCAGCAGAGGGGGGGCTAGCGCGAGCACCAATGAGCAGTTCTTC. Translation gives CASRGGASASTNEQFF. Full variable domain (remainder filled in from reference TRBV25-1 and TRBJ2-1): EADIYQTPRYLVIGTGKKITLECSQTMGHDKMYWYQQDPGMELHLIHYSYGVNSTEKGDLSSESTVSRIRTEHFPLTLESARPSHTSQYLCASRGGASASTNEQFFGPGTRLTVL.

This chain links TRBV28 with TRBJ2-7; 11 bases agree with TRBD1. J was trimmed by 6 bases and V by 4 bases; bases with no gene match: 5. The length of the CDR3 is 14 residues. Germline CDR1 MDHEN, CDR2 SYDVKM. CDR3 DNA sequence: TGTGCCAGCAGTTCCGGACAGGGGGCCCTCGAGCAGTACGTC. This translates into CASSSGQGALEQYV.

The chain carries TRBV5-6 and TRBJ1-6; no definite D call. There are 17 residues in the CDR3. The V end was cut by 2 bases, the J end by 5 bases, with 17 bases between. In germline, CDR1 is SGHDT, CDR2 YYEEEE. CDR3 amino acids: CASSFRGGLGDNSPLHF. For the CDR3, the DNA is TGTGCCAGCAGCTTTCGGGGAGGGCTCGGGGATAATTCACCCCTCCACTTT.

The chain is built from TRBV19 and TRBJ1-2; D not certain. Germline CDR1 LNHDA, CDR2 SQIVND (reference sequence). V lost 4 bases and J 4 bases, leaving 13 bases between the germline ends. The CDR3 spans 14 residues. The CDR3 sequence is CASSRAPELYGYTF. The CDR3 DNA reads as TGTGCCAGTAGTAGGGCACCCGAACTCTATGGCTACACCTTC.

This rearrangement joins TRBV4-2 to TRBJ2-2; tentatively, D is TRBD2 (6 bases). The CDR3 is 15 residues long. The ends were cut back, 4 bases at V and 9 bases at J, with 18 bases in the middle. CDR1 LGHNA and CDR2 YNFKEQ come from the germline V gene. CDR3 in DNA: TGTGCCAGCAGCCCCCCACGGGAGAAGGGCCGGGAGCTGTTTTTT. Residues: CASSPPREKGRELFF.

The CDR3 DNA follows: TGTGCCAGCAGCTCCCGCTCCTACAATGAGCAGTTCTTC. It codes for CASSSRSYNEQFF. The chain joins TRBV7-2 to TRBJ2-1; no firm D call. Germline V gene sequence: CDR1 SGHTA, CDR2 FQGNSA. V lost 4 bases to trimming and J lost 0 bases, with 4 bases between them. The CDR3 is made up of 13 amino acids.

V is TRBV9 and J is TRBJ2-3, with D possibly TRBD1 on 6 matching bases. The V end lost 4 bases, the J end lost 1 base, and 16 bases lay between the germline ends. The CDR3 contains 16 residues. Looked up from germline, CDR1 is SGDLS and CDR2 is YYNGEE. The CDR3 is CASSPRQAPGTDTQYF. CDR3 sequence (DNA): TGTGCCAGCAGCCCTCGACAGGCCCCTGGCACAGATACGCAGTATTTT.